Only a few counts were recorded for the clone carrying this T cell receptor (beta chain). Its target is not known. Preparation of the TCRbeta library involved a method that used unique molecular identifiers. TCRdb ran MiXCR on the PCR reads and lists one entry per CDR3 protein. The table has just over 950,000 distinct CDR3 sequences, about 29% seen once. The data stem from a study of T-cell reconstitution after alpha-beta-depleted transplantation in children. Study findings and constraints: Approximately two months post-transplant, alpha-beta T cells reportedly originated from several hundred expanded graft clones. Day-60 TCRbeta diversity that was high in some patients was derived from surviving recipient T cells and thymic progenitors. One year post-transplant, T-cell counts and diversity were largely derived from T cells produced anew.

Germline V lookup: CDR1 DFQATT, CDR2 SNEGSKA (reference sequence). Unmatched junction bases numbered 13, after V lost 6 bases and J lost 2 bases. This CDR3 has 16 amino acids. The V and J genes are TRBV20-1 and TRBJ2-5; TRBD2 matches 9 bases. Source: PBMCs, mostly from graft donor cells, taken 360 days after TCRalphabeta/CD19-depleted stem cell transplant. This sequence was found in a boy younger than two who had a stem cell transplant for SCID, so the T cells may come from the graft donor. The DNA for the CDR3 is TGCAGTGCGAATCTGGTGTTAGCGGGGGTTCAAGAGACCCAGTACTTC. Protein sequence: CSANLVLAGVQETQYF.